A single sample is the source of the 9 T cell receptor beta chains below, sequenced in a study of T cells in Graves' hyperthyroidism and ophthalmopathy. TCR beta CDR3 regions were amplified from RNA transcripts. When the TCR CDR3 underwent first-round RT-PCR, the HTBI primer set was used. TCRdb re-analysed the multiplex PCR reads in MiXCR, keeping a single row per CDR3 protein. The table has approximately 400,000 distinct CDR3 sequences, around 25% seen once; the top ten hold 70% to 75%. The sequencing input was blood. The receptor source for this set is a man aged 45-65 years with Graves' hyperthyroidism.

This clonotype was counted only a few times. The chain uses TRBV9 and TRBJ2-1; 13 bases match TRBD2. The germline CDR1 and CDR2 sequences are SGDLS and YYNGEE. The V gene end was trimmed by 1 base and the J gene end by 5 bases; junction bases not matched to a gene: 6. This CDR3 region has 17 residues. In DNA, the CDR3 is TGTGCCAGCAGCGTATACCGGACTAGCGGGAGTGACAATGAGCAGTTCTTC. The encoded protein is CASSVYRTSGSDNEQFF.

A few counts support this clonotype. The chain has TRBV30 and TRBJ1-2, with 7 bases fitting TRBD1. The CDR3 has 14 amino acids. The J segment lost 8 bases and the V segment lost 5 bases, leaving 14 bases of the junction unmatched. Per the germline V gene, CDR1 is GTSNPN and CDR2 is SVGIG (reference sequence). CDR3 DNA: TGTGCCTGGTCCCGACCAGGGGGTCTCCGGGGCTACACCTTC. This codes for CAWSRPGGLRGYTF.

The rearrangement joins TRBV2 to TRBJ2-3, with D uncertain. Germline CDR1 reads SNHLY; CDR2 reads FYNNEI. The CDR3 loop spans 12 amino acids. With 5 bases removed from V and 3 bases from J, the gap between germline ends came to 6 bases. As DNA, the CDR3 is TGTGCCAGCAGTACACAGACAGATACGCAGTATTTT. It yields the protein CASSTQTDTQYF.

Worth noting for this clonotype: A read error may be the cause here, since a much bigger clone is one base away. The CDR3 bases are TGCAGCGTCGGTTCCAGGGGGCTTCACACTGAAGCTTTCTTT. Translated, it gives CSVGSRGLHTEAFF. The rearrangement uses TRBV29-1 and TRBJ1-1, with 8 bases aligning to TRBD1. The V gene's germline CDR1 is SQVTM and CDR2 ANQGSEA. The CDR3 is made up of 14 amino acids. Trimming at V came to 6 bases and at J to 3 bases, leaving 9 bases not matched to a gene.

A few counts support this clonotype. A read error may be the cause here, since a much bigger clone is one base away. The V call is TRBV3-1, the J call TRBJ1-1; possible D gene TRBD1, 6 bases. The CDR3 has 14 amino acids. Germline V gene lookup returns CDR1 LGHDT and CDR2 YNNKEL (reference sequence). The ends were cut back, 1 base at V and 10 bases at J, with 16 bases in the middle. The DNA of the CDR3 is TGTGCCAGCAGCCAAGCCGACAGATCAGGGGCAGCTTTCTTT. Its protein product is CASSQADRSGAAFF.

V usage is TRBV15 and J usage is TRBJ2-7; D uncertain. V was clipped by 0 bases and J by 3 bases, with 6 bases between them. Germline V gene sequence: CDR1 LNHNV, CDR2 YYDKDF (reference sequence). There are 13 residues in the CDR3. The chain's CDR3 is CATSRDPRYEQYF. The CDR3 DNA reads TGTGCCACCAGCAGAGATCCCCGCTACGAGCAGTACTTC.

This clonotype was detected ten times or more. The rearrangement joins TRBV6-1 to TRBJ1-1; no clear D. The V gene lost 6 bases and the J gene lost 1 base, with 9 bases spanning the gap. Looked up from germline, CDR1 is MNHNS and CDR2 is SASEGT. The CDR3 extends over 13 amino acids. DNA for the CDR3: TGTGCCAGCAGCGGTTGGGAGAACACTGAAGCTTTCTTT. Its protein product is CASSGWENTEAFF.

Only a few counts were recorded for this clonotype. The chain carries TRBV10-3 and TRBJ2-7, with 7 bases lining up with TRBD1. The CDR3 contains 15 residues. The germline gives CDR1 ENHRY, CDR2 SYGVKD. The V and J ends lost 3 bases and 6 bases, in that order; junction bases with no gene match: 11. Here the CDR3 reads CAISDPGTASGEQYF. The CDR3 nucleotides read TGTGCCATCAGTGACCCCGGGACAGCCTCGGGCGAGCAGTACTTC.

V gene TRBV27 combines with J gene TRBJ1-6, with 7 nucleotides matching TRBD1. The CDR3 consists of 15 residues. In germline, CDR1 is MNHEY, CDR2 SMNVEV (reference sequence). V shed 4 bases and J 5 bases; nucleotides not matched to a gene: 5. For the CDR3, the DNA is TGTGCCAGCAGTTCCACGGGACAGAATAATTCACCCCTCCACTTT. As protein: CASSSTGQNNSPLHF.